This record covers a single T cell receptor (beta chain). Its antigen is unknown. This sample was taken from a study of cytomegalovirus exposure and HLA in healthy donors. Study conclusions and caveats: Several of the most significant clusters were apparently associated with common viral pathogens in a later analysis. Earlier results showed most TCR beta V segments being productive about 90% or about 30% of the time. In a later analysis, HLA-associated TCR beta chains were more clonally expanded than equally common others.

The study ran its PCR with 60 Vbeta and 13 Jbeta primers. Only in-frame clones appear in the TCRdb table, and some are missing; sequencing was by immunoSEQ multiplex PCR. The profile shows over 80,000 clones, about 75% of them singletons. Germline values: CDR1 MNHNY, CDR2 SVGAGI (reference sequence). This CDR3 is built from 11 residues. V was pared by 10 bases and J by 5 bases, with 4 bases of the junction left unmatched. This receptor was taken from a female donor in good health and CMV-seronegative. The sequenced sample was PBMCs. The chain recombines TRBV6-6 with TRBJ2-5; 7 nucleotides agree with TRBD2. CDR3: CATEAGETQYF. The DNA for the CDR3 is TGTGCCACGGAAGCGGGGGAGACCCAGTACTTC.